This TCR beta chain emerged from a study of blood T cells in healthy people across ages. Study results and limitations: Naive T cell percentage by flow cytometry tracked strongly with beta diversity. PBMC samples, being unsorted, prevented any conclusive comparison of naive and antigen-experienced cells.

This clonotype was picked up a small number of times. Its target is not known. A J-beta primer mix and a sample-barcoded 5' primer were used in a second PCR of about 7 to 12 cycles. Each cDNA was tagged by a template-switch adaptor containing 12 random nucleotides. TCRdb analysed the 5' RACE reads with MiXCR anew, one entry per CDR3 protein. The data show roughly 1 million distinct CDR3 sequences, with less than 25% seen just once and about 0.72% held by the top ten. This same sample was also taken into another study, of T cells of mothers and their children. From that paper: Every mother produced more than 8.5 million TCR beta CDR3 reads, whereas every child provided approximately 3 million.

The material sequenced was blood. The receptor was isolated from a girl aged 2 to 10 in good health.

The CDR3 nucleotides read TGTGCCAGTAGCAAAACCGCGATCCTTGAGCAGTTCTTC. Translated, it gives CASSKTAILEQFF. The chain is built from TRBV19 and TRBJ2-1; D unresolved. CDR1 and CDR2 (germline): LNHDA, SQIVND (reference sequence). Trimming stripped 6 bases from V and 9 bases from J, with 15 bases between. The CDR3 contains 13 residues.